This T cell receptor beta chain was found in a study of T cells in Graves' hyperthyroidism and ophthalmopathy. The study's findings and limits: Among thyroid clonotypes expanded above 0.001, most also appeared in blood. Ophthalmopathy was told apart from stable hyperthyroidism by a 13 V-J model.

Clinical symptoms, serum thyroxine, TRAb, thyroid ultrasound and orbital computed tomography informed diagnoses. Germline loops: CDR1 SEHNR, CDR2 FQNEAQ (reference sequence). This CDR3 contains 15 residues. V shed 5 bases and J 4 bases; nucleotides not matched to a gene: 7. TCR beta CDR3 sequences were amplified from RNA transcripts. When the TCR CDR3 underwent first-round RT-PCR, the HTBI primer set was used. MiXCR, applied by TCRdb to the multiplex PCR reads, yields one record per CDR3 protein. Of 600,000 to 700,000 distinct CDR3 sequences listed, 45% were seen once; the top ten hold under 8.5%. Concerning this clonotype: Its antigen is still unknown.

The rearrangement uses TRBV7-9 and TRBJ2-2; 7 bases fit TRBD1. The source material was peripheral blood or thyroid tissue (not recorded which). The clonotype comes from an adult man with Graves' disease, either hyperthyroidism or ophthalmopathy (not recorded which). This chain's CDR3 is CASSPGTVGTGELFF. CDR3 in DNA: TGTGCCAGCAGCCCCGGGACAGTGGGCACCGGGGAGCTGTTTTTT. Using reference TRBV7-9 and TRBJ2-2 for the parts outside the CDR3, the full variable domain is DTGVSQNPRHKITKRGQNVTFRCDPISEHNRLYWYRQTLGQGPEFLTYFQNEAQLEKSRLLSDRFSAERPKGSFSTLEIQRTEQGDSAMYLCASSPGTVGTGELFFGEGSRLTVL.